These 20 T cell receptor beta chains share one sample of origin, sequenced in a study of T cells expressing NK-cell markers (dated by TCRdb to about 2020). Library construction relied on 5' RACE. Instrument on record: Illumina HiSeq 2000. TCRdb reprocessed the reads and provides one entry for every CDR3 protein sequence; no DNA is given. The table held for this sample gives 250,000 to 300,000 distinct CDR3 sequences. The top ten clones comprise approximately 0.41% of the sample. The sample was blood T cells: a sorted CD56 or NKG2C T cell subset, CD4+ or CD8+ T cells, or bulk PBMC T cells (not recorded which). Every receptor here comes from a man aged 18 to 35 in good health. Donor details come from another sample of the same person, matched by shared clones.

This chain joins TRBV6-1 and TRBJ2-3; TCRdb picks TRBD2, but there is no DNA to check that call. Germline CDR1 is MNHNS and CDR2 is SASEGT. The CDR3 sequence is 16 residues long. The CDR3 protein is CASRTGTSGTPDTQYF.

J is TRBJ2-3 and V is TRBV7-6; there is no DNA to check the TCRdb D call of TRBD1. Germline V lookup: CDR1 SGHVS, CDR2 FNYEAQ. The CDR3 length is 14 residues. CDR3 sequence: CASSSATGWDTQYF.

The chain couples TRBV20-1 to TRBJ1-5; TCRdb picks TRBD1, but there is no DNA to check that call. The CDR3 sequence is 14 residues long. The germline V gene has CDR1 DFQATT and CDR2 SNEGSKA (reference sequence). CDR3 sequence reads: CSARGRGQGGPQHF.

The rearrangement links TRBV9 to TRBJ2-1; TCRdb's assignment of TRBD1 cannot be checked, as there is no DNA. CDR3 length: 16 residues. The germline CDR1 and CDR2 sequences are SGDLS and YYNGEE. The CDR3 here is CASSARTDGAYNEQFF.

The rearrangement joins TRBV25-1 to TRBJ2-5; TCRdb gives TRBD1 as the D gene, but with no DNA this cannot be confirmed. The germline CDR1 and CDR2 sequences are MGHDK and SYGVNS. This CDR3 has 13 amino acids. The CDR3 sequence is CASSESVRETQYF.

The chain uses TRBV12-3 or TRBV12-4 and TRBJ2-7. The CDR3 is 14 amino acids. The CDR3 region is CASSARGGADEQYF.

The chain recombines TRBV12-3 or TRBV12-4 with TRBJ1-5; without DNA, the TCRdb call of TRBD1 cannot be checked. The CDR3 consists of 13 residues. The CDR3 protein is CASSGGDNQPQHF.

The rearrangement uses TRBV5-6 and TRBJ2-7; TCRdb returns TRBD1, unconfirmable since there is no DNA. This CDR3 comprises 13 residues. Germline CDR1 SGHDT, CDR2 YYEEEE. The CDR3 region is CASSHRGSSRQYF. Drawing the rest from reference TRBV5-6 and TRBJ2-7, the complete variable domain is DAGVTQSPTHLIKTRGQQVTLRCSPKSGHDTVSWYQQALGQGPQFIFQYYEEEERQRGNFPDRFSGHQFPNYSSELNVNALLLGDSALYLCASSHRGSSRQYFGPGTRLTVT.

V is TRBV12-3 or TRBV12-4 and J is TRBJ2-1; TCRdb selects TRBD2, and the lack of DNA leaves this call unchecked. This CDR3 has 14 amino acids. CDR3 in amino acids: CASSLLLAGYEQFF.

The V gene is TRBV12-3 or TRBV12-4, the J gene TRBJ2-5; no DNA is available, so the TRBD2 call from TCRdb remains unchecked. There are 15 residues in the CDR3. CDR3 amino acids: CASRQDASGQETQYF.

The rearrangement links TRBV12-3 or TRBV12-4 to TRBJ2-7; TCRdb indicates TRBD2, and absent DNA this call remains unverified. This CDR3 is built from 14 residues. The CDR3 protein is CASSPRYPPHEQYF.

This chain uses TRBV27 with TRBJ2-3. Germline CDR1 and CDR2: MNHEY and SMNVEV (reference sequence). The CDR3 consists of 12 residues. The chain's CDR3 is CASSPRIGTQYF.

The genes are TRBV5-4 and TRBJ2-1. CDR1 SGHNT and CDR2 YYREEE come from the germline V gene (reference sequence). CDR3 length: 16 amino acids. The CDR3 reads CASSFTGLVAYNEQFF.

J is TRBJ1-4 and V is TRBV20-1; as DNA is missing, the TRBD1 call by TCRdb cannot be tested. Germline CDR1 and CDR2: DFQATT and SNEGSKA (reference sequence). The CDR3 length is 14 residues. CDR3 region: CSARSTVTNEKLFF.

The chain employs TRBV24-1 and TRBJ1-4; TCRdb outputs TRBD1, but without DNA this stays unchecked. The length of the CDR3 is 14 residues. Germline CDR1 and CDR2: KGHDR and SFDVKD. This CDR3 is CATSDARTGEKLFF.

This sequence joins TRBV24-1 and TRBJ2-1; the D call from TCRdb, TRBD1, cannot be confirmed without DNA. Germline assignment: CDR1 KGHDR and CDR2 SFDVKD. CDR3 size: 16 residues. The CDR3 spells CATSVTQGQGHNEQFF.

The chain recombines TRBV12-3 or TRBV12-4 with TRBJ2-2; TCRdb proposes TRBD2, but this gene call is untestable without DNA. The CDR3 runs to 15 residues. The CDR3 is CASSRGTAYTGELFF.

The chain links TRBV7-6 to TRBJ2-3; TCRdb lists TRBD1, though no DNA is available to test this call. The germline V gene encodes CDR1 SGHVS and CDR2 FNYEAQ. CDR3 length: 17 amino acids. CDR3 residues: CASSLGAGQGGTDTQYF.

V gene TRBV7-2 combines with J gene TRBJ2-2. Germline V gene lookup returns CDR1 SGHTA and CDR2 FQGNSA. The CDR3 loop spans 14 amino acids. The CDR3 protein is CASSFSTGPPGVVF. Full variable domain (rest looked up from reference TRBV7-2 and TRBJ2-2): GAGVSQSPSNKVTEKGKDVELRCDPISGHTALYWYRQSLGQGLEFLIYFQGNSAPDKSGLPSDRFSAERTGGSVSTLTIQRTQQEDSAVYLCASSFSTGPPGVVFGEGSRLTVL.

The chain is built from TRBV12-3 or TRBV12-4 and TRBJ2-4; TCRdb outputs TRBD1, but without DNA this stays unchecked. The CDR3 contains 13 residues. CDR3 sequence: CASTERSAGIQYF.